Detailed here is one TCR beta chain. RNA, at roughly 0.5 to 1 ug, was reverse transcribed with random hexamers. immunoSEQ multiplex PCR amplified TCR beta CDR3 across 54 Vbeta, 13 Jbeta. MiXCR was run by TCRdb on the immunoSEQ multiplex PCR reads, yielding one entry per CDR3 protein. Of 200,000 or so distinct CDR3 sequences listed, 95% are singletons. The sample comes from a study of CD8 T cells in Susac syndrome. The V end was cut by 0 bases, the J end by 4 bases, with 16 bases between. The CDR3 covers 16 residues. The rearrangement joins TRBV12-3 or TRBV12-4 to TRBJ2-7, with TRBD2 as a possible D gene (5 bases). The TCR was taken from a human donor with multiple sclerosis. Sequenced input: CD4+ T cells from PBMCs. The CDR3 region has the DNA TGTGCCAGCAGTTTAGCGGACTGGGGTTTCGGATACGAGCAGTACTTC. Protein sequence: CASSLADWGFGYEQYF.